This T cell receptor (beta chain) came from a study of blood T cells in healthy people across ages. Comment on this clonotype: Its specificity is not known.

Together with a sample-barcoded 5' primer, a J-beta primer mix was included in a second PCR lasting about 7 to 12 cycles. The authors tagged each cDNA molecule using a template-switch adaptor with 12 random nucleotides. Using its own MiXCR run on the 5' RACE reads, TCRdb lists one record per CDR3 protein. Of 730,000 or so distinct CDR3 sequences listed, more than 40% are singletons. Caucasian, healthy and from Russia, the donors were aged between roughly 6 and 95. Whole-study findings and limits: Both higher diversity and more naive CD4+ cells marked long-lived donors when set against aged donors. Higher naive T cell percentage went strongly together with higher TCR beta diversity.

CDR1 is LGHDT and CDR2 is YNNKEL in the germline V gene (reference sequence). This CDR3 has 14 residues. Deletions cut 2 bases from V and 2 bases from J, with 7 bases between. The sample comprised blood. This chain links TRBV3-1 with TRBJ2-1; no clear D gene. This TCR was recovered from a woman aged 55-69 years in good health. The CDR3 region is CASSQPSPYNEQFF. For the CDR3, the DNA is TGTGCCAGCAGCCAACCGAGCCCCTACAATGAGCAGTTCTTC.